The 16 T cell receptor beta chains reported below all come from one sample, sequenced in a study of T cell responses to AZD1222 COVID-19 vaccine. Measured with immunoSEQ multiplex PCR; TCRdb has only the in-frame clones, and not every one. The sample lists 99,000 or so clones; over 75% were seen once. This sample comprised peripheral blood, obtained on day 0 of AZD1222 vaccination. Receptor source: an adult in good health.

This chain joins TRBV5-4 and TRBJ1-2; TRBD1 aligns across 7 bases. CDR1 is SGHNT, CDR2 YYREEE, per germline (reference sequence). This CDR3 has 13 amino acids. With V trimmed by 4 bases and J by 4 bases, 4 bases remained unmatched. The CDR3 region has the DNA TGTGCCAGCAGCAGGGACAGAACCTATGGCTACACCTTC. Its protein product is CASSRDRTYGYTF.

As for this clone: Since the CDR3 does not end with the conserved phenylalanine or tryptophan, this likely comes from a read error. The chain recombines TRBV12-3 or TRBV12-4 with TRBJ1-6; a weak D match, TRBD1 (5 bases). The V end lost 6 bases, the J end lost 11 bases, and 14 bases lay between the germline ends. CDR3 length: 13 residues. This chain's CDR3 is CASSHRPPAPLHL. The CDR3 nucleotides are TGTGCCAGCAGCCACAGGCCCCCGGCACCCCTCCACCTT.

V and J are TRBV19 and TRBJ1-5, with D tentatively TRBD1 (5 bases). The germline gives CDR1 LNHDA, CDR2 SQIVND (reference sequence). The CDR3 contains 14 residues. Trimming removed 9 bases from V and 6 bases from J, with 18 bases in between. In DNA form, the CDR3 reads TGTGCCAGCGGGGAACAGGCTGCTGGTCAGCCCCAGCATTTT. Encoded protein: CASGEQAAGQPQHF.

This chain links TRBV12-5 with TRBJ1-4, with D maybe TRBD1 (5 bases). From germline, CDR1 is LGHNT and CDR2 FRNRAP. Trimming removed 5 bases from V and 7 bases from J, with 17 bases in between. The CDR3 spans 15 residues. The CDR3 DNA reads TGTGCTAGTGGTCCCCAGGGAGGACGAATTGAAAAACTGTTTTTT. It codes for CASGPQGGRIEKLFF.

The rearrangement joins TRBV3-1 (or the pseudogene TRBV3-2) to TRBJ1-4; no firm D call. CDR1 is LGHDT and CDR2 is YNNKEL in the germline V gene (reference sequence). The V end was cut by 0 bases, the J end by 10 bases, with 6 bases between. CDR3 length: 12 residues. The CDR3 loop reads CASSQDEGKLFF. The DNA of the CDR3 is TGTGCCAGCAGCCAAGATGAGGGAAAACTGTTTTTT.

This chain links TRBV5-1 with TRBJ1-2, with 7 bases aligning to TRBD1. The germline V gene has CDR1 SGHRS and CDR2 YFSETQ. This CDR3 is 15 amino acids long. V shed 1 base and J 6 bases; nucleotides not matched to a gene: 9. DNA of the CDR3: TGCGCCAGCAGCTTGTGGGACGGGACAGAAGATGGCTACACCTTC. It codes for CASSLWDGTEDGYTF.

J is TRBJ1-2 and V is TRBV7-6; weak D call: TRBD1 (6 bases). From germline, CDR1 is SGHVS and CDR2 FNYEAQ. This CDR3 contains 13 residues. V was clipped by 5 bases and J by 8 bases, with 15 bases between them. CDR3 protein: CASSARGVKGYTF. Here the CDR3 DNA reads TGTGCCAGCAGCGCCAGGGGAGTTAAAGGCTACACCTTC.

The CDR3 DNA reads TGTGCCAGCAGCTTGAATCTGGGAATAAATGGCTACACCTTC. It translates to CASSLNLGINGYTF. The genes are TRBV13 and TRBJ1-2; D is undetermined. Germline-derived CDR1 and CDR2 are PRHDT and FYEKMQ (reference sequence). The CDR3 consists of 14 residues. Trimming stripped 3 bases from V and 6 bases from J, with 14 bases between. Drawing the rest from reference TRBV13 and TRBJ1-2, the complete variable domain is AAGVIQSPRHLIKEKRETATLKCYPIPRHDTVYWYQQGPGQDPQFLISFYEKMQSDKGSIPDRFSAQQFSDYHSELNMSSLELGDSALYFCASSLNLGINGYTFGSGTRLTVV.

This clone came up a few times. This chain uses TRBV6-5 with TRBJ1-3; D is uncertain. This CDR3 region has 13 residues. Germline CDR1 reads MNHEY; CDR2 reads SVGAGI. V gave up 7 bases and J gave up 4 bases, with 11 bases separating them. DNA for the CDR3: TGTGCCAGCATAGGTCGGGCAGGAAACACCATATATTTT. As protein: CASIGRAGNTIYF.

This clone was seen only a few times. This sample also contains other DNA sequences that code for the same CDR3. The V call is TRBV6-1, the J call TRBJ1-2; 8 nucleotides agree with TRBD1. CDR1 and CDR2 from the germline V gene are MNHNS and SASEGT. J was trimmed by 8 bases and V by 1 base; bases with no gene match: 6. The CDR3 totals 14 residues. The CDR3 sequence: CASSEGQGAGGYTF. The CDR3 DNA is TGTGCCAGCAGTGAAGGGCAGGGGGCGGGAGGCTACACCTTC.

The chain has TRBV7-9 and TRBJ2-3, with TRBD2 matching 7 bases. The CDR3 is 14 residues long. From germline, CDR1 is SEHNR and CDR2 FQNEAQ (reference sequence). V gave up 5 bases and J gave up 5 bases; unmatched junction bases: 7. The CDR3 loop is CASSPPWTRDTQYF. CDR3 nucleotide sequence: TGTGCCAGCAGCCCACCCTGGACTAGAGATACGCAGTATTTT.

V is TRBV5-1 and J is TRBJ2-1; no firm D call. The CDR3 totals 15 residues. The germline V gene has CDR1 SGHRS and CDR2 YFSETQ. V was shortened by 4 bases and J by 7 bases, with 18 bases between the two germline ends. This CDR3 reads CASSPSHLAGNEQFF. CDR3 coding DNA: TGCGCCAGCAGCCCTTCCCATCTCGCCGGTAATGAGCAGTTCTTC.

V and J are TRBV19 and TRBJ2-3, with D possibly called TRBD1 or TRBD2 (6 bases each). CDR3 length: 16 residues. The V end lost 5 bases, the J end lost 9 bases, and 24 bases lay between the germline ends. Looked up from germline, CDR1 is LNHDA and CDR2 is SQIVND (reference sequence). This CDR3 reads CASSPKGGKDKKTQYF. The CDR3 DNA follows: TGTGCCAGTAGTCCAAAGGGGGGCAAAGATAAGAAGACGCAGTATTTT.

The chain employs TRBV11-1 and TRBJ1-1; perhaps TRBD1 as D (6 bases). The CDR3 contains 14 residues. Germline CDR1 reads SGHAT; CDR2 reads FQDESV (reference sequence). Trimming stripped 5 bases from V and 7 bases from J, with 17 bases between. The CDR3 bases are TGTGCCAGCAGCACAGTCTCAGGGGCCGATGAAGCTTTCTTT. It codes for CASSTVSGADEAFF. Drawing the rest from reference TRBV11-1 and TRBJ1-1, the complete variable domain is EAEVAQSPRYKITEKSQAVAFWCDPISGHATLYWYRQILGQGPELLVQFQDESVVDDSQLPKDRFSAERLKGVDSTLKIQPAELGDSAMYLCASSTVSGADEAFFGQGTRLTVV.

The CDR3 spells CASSEGGSSGNEQFF. CDR3 bases: TGTGCCAGCAGCGAGGGGGGAAGTAGTGGCAATGAGCAGTTCTTC. The chain carries TRBV9 and TRBJ2-1, with D perhaps assigned TRBD1 or TRBD2 (6 bases each). Trimming removed 3 bases from V and 6 bases from J, with 16 bases in between. The germline V gene has CDR1 SGDLS and CDR2 YYNGEE. The CDR3 contains 15 residues.

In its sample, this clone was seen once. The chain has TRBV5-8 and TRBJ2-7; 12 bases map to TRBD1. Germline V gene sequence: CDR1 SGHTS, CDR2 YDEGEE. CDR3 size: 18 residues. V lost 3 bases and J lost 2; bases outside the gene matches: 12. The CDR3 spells CASSWGPGQGAPPYEQYF. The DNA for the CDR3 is TGTGCCAGCAGCTGGGGCCCGGGACAGGGGGCTCCTCCCTACGAGCAGTACTTC.